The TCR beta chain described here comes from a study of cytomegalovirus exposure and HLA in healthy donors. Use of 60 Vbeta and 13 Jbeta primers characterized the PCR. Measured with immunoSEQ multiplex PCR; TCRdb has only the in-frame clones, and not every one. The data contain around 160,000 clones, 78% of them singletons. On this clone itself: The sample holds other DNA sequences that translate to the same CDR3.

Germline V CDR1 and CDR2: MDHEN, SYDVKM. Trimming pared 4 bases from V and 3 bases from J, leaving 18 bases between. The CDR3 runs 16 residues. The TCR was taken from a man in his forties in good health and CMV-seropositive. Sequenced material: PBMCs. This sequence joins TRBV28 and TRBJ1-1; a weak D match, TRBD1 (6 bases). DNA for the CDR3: TGTGCCAGCAGTTCACCCGCCGACAGGAGGTACACTGAAGCTTTCTTT. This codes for CASSSPADRRYTEAFF.